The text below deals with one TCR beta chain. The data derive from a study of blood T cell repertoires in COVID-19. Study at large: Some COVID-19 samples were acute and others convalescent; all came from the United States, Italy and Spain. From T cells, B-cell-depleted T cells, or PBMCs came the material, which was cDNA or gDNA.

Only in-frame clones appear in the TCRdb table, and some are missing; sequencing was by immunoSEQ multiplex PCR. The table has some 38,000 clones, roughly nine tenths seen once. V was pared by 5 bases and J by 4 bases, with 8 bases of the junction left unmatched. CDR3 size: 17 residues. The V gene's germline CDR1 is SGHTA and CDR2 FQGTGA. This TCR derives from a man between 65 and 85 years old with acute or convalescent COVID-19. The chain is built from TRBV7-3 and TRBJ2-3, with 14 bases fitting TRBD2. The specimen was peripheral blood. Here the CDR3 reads CASSPQGLAGEADTQYF. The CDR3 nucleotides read TGTGCCAGCAGCCCCCAGGGACTAGCGGGAGAGGCAGATACGCAGTATTTT.